The T cell receptor (beta chain) described here comes from a study of blood T cell repertoires in COVID-19. Study information: Whether acute or convalescent, the COVID-19 samples came from the United States, Italy and Spain. T cells, B-cell-depleted T cells, or PBMCs supplied cDNA or gDNA.

Measured with immunoSEQ multiplex PCR; TCRdb has only the in-frame clones, and not every one. The profile covers about 80,000 clones, with more than 60% appearing a single time and roughly 15% taken by the ten largest. The CDR3 is 13 amino acids. V shed 6 bases, J shed 4 bases, and the junction held 4 bases outside the gene matches. Germline CDR1 SGHRS, CDR2 YFSETQ. This rearrangement joins TRBV5-1 to TRBJ1-2; 9 bases align to TRBD1. Material: peripheral blood. This clonotype was sampled from a human donor in a cohort sampled during active COVID-19. The CDR3 sequence is CASKSTGGYGYTF. The DNA for the CDR3 is TGCGCCAGCAAGTCGACAGGGGGCTATGGCTACACCTTC.